A single sample gave rise to the 19 T cell receptor beta chains below, sequenced in a study of blood T cell repertoires in COVID-19 (dated by TCRdb to the early 2020s). The library relied on the immunoSEQ multiplex PCR assay. This immuneACCESS table, as held by TCRdb, lists in-frame sequences with V and J called but not all clones. Of the missing ones, under half trace to an unresolved V gene in checked studies; the others have no known cause. In all, the sample holds approximately 340,000 clones, and about nine tenths of those were seen once. The top ten hold 0.7% to 0.95% of the sample. The source material was PBMCs or T cells enriched from blood (not recorded which). These receptors all stem from a woman aged 40-49 years who had been exposed to COVID-19.

This chain links TRBV16 with TRBJ2-2; TRBD2 aligns across 10 bases. There are 17 residues in the CDR3. V shed 6 bases and J 4 bases; nucleotides not matched to a gene: 11. Germline lookup yields CDR1 KGHSY and CDR2 FQNENV. CDR3 amino acids: CASSRLAGALGTGELFF. The CDR3 region has the DNA TGTGCCAGCAGTCGGCTAGCGGGGGCCCTGGGCACCGGGGAGCTGTTTTTT.

This clone has a single count. The V call is TRBV6-5, the J call TRBJ2-7; 7 bases are a match to TRBD2. The CDR3 contains 14 residues. Germline assignment: CDR1 MNHEY and CDR2 SVGAGI. Trimming at V came to 5 bases and at J to 2 bases, leaving 6 bases not matched to a gene. CDR3 loop: CASSTLADTYEQYF. The CDR3 DNA is TGTGCCAGCAGTACCCTAGCGGATACCTACGAGCAGTACTTC.

The CDR3 sequence: CASRITGGSETQYF. The CDR3 DNA sequence: TGTGCCAGCAGAATCACAGGGGGTTCAGAGACCCAGTACTTC. The chain is built from TRBV7-2 and TRBJ2-5; 8 nucleotides match TRBD1. The CDR3 runs 14 residues. Germline CDR1 reads SGHTA; CDR2 reads FQGNSA. The junction had 7 bases not matched to a gene; V was cut back by 6 bases and J by 4 bases.

The chain employs TRBV27 and TRBJ1-5, with TRBD1 matching 11 bases. After removal of 5 bases from V and 7 bases from J, the junction contained 7 bases not matched to a gene. This CDR3 comprises 15 residues. CDR1 and CDR2 (germline): MNHEY, SMNVEV (reference sequence). DNA for the CDR3: TGTGCCAGCAGTCCCAAGGGACAGGGGGGGCAGCCCCAGCATTTT. Its protein is CASSPKGQGGQPQHF.

The chain joins TRBV19 to TRBJ1-6; tentative D call: TRBD1 (5 bases). Trimming cost V 1 base and J 7 bases, with 17 bases left between them. CDR3 size: 17 residues. The germline CDR1 and CDR2 sequences are LNHDA and SQIVND (reference sequence). The CDR3 DNA reads TGTGCCAGTAGTATAGGGAAAGGGGTCATTGTGAATTCACCCCTCCACTTT. It yields the protein CASSIGKGVIVNSPLHF.

The chain links TRBV12-5 to TRBJ2-6; D unclear. This CDR3 has 15 residues. Germline CDR1 LGHNT, CDR2 FRNRAP. Trimming cost V 4 bases and J 0 bases, with 7 bases left between them. CDR3 protein: CASGWVLSGANVLTF. CDR3 nucleotide sequence: TGTGCTAGTGGTTGGGTCCTCTCTGGGGCCAACGTCCTGACTTTC.

The chain carries TRBV27 and TRBJ1-1; TRBD1 matches 7 bases. CDR3 length equals 14 residues. Germline V CDR1 and CDR2: MNHEY, SMNVEV (reference sequence). The V and J ends lost 5 bases and 6 bases, in that order; junction bases with no gene match: 9. The CDR3 DNA is TGTGCCAGCAGTACAACAGGGGTCGGGGCTGAAGCTTTCTTT. It encodes CASSTTGVGAEAFF.

The J gene is TRBJ2-1, the V gene TRBV20-1; 7 positions agree with TRBD1. Trimming at V came to 3 bases and at J to 3 bases, leaving 8 bases not matched to a gene. The CDR3 has 15 amino acids. The germline CDR1 and CDR2 sequences are DFQATT and SNEGSKA (reference sequence). In nucleotides, the CDR3 is TGCAGTGCTAGTAAGGCAGGGGGTATCTACAATGAGCAGTTCTTC. This codes for CSASKAGGIYNEQFF.

As to this clone: The same CDR3 is also encoded by other DNA sequences in this sample. V usage is TRBV27 and J usage is TRBJ1-1, with 8 bases matching TRBD1. The germline gives CDR1 MNHEY, CDR2 SMNVEV (reference sequence). This CDR3 region has 12 residues. The trim removed 6 bases at V and 5 bases at J, leaving 2 bases unmatched. CDR3 in amino acids: CASRTGGTEAFF. Here the CDR3 DNA reads TGTGCCAGCAGAACAGGGGGAACTGAAGCTTTCTTT.

This chain connects TRBV2 to TRBJ2-3, with 7 bases that match TRBD1. Unmatched junction bases numbered 3, after V lost 5 bases and J lost 1 base. Germline V CDR1 and CDR2: SNHLY, FYNNEI. The CDR3 sequence is 14 residues long. The chain's CDR3 is CASSWDSRTDTQYF. As DNA, the CDR3 is TGTGCCAGCAGTTGGGACAGCCGCACAGATACGCAGTATTTT.

V and J are TRBV6-1 and TRBJ1-2; D may be TRBD1 (5 bases). The germline CDR1 and CDR2 sequences are MNHNS and SASEGT. The CDR3 contains 14 residues. V shed 1 base and J shed 4 bases, with 10 bases lying between them. In DNA, the CDR3 is TGTGCCAGCAGTGAAGAAAAAAGGGGCTATGGCTACACCTTC. It specifies CASSEEKRGYGYTF.

The chain recombines TRBV6-5 with TRBJ2-3, with a tentative D call TRBD1 (5 bases). Per the germline V gene, CDR1 is MNHEY and CDR2 is SVGAGI. The CDR3 covers 14 residues. The V and J ends lost 2 bases and 6 bases respectively, with 12 bases between them. The CDR3 sequence: CASSYQDIFDTQYF. The CDR3 DNA sequence: TGTGCCAGCAGTTACCAGGACATTTTTGATACGCAGTATTTT.

The chain has TRBV5-1 and TRBJ1-1; D possibly corresponds to TRBD1 (5 bases). Trimming shortened V by 1 base and J by 8 bases, and 12 bases separated the two germline ends. The CDR3 is 13 residues long. Germline CDR1 SGHRS, CDR2 YFSETQ. The CDR3 DNA reads TGCGCCAGCAGCTTGAGGCAGACAGCAGAAGCTTTCTTT. Translation: CASSLRQTAEAFF.

J is TRBJ2-1 and V is TRBV10-3; 7 nucleotides match TRBD1. Germline CDR1 reads ENHRY; CDR2 reads SYGVKD. The CDR3 has 17 amino acids. The ends lost 2 bases at V and 4 bases at J; junction bases unmatched: 11. Here the CDR3 DNA reads TGTGCCATCAGTGAGAGAGATCCGGGACAGTTTTACAATGAGCAGTTCTTC. Amino acid sequence: CAISERDPGQFYNEQFF.

The V gene is TRBV25-1, the J gene TRBJ2-1, with 7 nucleotides matching TRBD1. Looked up from germline, CDR1 is MGHDK and CDR2 is SYGVNS. The J segment lost 4 bases and the V segment lost 5 bases, leaving 11 bases of the junction unmatched. This CDR3 comprises 16 residues. The CDR3 reads CASSQGVQSSYNEQFF. CDR3 bases: TGTGCCAGCAGTCAGGGGGTTCAATCATCTTACAATGAGCAGTTCTTC.

CDR3 sequence (DNA): TGTGCCAGCAGCAAGACAGGCTACACTGAAGCTTTCTTT. It yields the protein CASSKTGYTEAFF. The chain employs TRBV6-5 and TRBJ1-1; TRBD1 might be the D (6 bases). Germline loops: CDR1 MNHEY, CDR2 SVGAGI. The germline V and J ends were trimmed by 6 bases and 3 bases, with 11 bases remaining between them. CDR3 length equals 13 residues.

This chain connects TRBV6-5 to TRBJ1-2, with 9 bases matching TRBD1. The junction had 12 bases not matched to a gene; V was cut back by 10 bases and J by 6 bases. Germline V gene lookup returns CDR1 MNHEY and CDR2 SVGAGI. The CDR3 spans 14 residues. CDR3 in DNA: TGTGCCACCCGGGGGACAGGGCGGCCGGATGGCTACACCTTC. Translation gives CATRGTGRPDGYTF.

The chain joins TRBV19 to TRBJ1-2; D unclear. Germline lookup yields CDR1 LNHDA and CDR2 SQIVND (reference sequence). The germline V and J ends were trimmed by 7 bases and 3 bases, with 18 bases remaining between them. This CDR3 has 15 amino acids. The DNA of the CDR3 is TGTGCCAGTACCCTCCAGCCGGGGAGGGACTATGGCTACACCTTC. Translating gives CASTLQPGRDYGYTF.

The chain is built from TRBV7-6 and TRBJ2-7; 7 bases fit TRBD2. J lost 1 base, V lost 4 bases, and 7 bases had no gene match. Germline V gives CDR1 SGHVS, CDR2 FNYEAQ. The CDR3 extends over 15 amino acids. CDR3 sequence reads: CASSSNSGLSYEQYF. The CDR3, as DNA: TGTGCCAGCAGCTCTAATAGCGGGCTGTCCTACGAGCAGTACTTC. The full variable domain, in which reference TRBV7-6 and TRBJ2-7 provide the parts outside the CDR3, is GAGVSQSPRYKVTKRGQDVALRCDPISGHVSLYWYRQALGQGPEFLTYFNYEAQQDKSGLPNDRFSAERPEGSISTLTIQRTEQRDSAMYRCASSSNSGLSYEQYFGPGTRLTVT.